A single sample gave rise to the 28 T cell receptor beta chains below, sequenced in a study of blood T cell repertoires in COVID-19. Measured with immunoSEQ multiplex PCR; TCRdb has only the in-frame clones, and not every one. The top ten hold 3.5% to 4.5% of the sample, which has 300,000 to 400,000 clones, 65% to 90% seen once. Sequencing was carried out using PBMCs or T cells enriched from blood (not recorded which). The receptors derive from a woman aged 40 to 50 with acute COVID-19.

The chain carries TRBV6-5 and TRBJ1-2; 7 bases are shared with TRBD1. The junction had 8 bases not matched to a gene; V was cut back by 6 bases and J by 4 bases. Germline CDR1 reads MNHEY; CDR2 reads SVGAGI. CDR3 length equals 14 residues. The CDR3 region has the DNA TGTGCCAGCAGGACGGGACAGCTCTCCTATGGCTACACCTTC. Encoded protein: CASRTGQLSYGYTF.

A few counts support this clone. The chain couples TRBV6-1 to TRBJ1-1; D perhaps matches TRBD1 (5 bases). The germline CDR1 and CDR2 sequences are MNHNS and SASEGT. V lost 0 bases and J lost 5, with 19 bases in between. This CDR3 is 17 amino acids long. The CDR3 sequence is CASSEAWLTSRGTEAFF. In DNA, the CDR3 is TGTGCCAGCAGTGAAGCTTGGCTAACATCTCGGGGGACTGAAGCTTTCTTT.

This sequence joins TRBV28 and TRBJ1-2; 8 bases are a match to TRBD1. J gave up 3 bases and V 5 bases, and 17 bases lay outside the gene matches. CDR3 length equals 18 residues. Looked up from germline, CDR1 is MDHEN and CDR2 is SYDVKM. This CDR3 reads CASSPFARDRQRDYGYTF. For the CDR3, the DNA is TGTGCCAGCAGTCCCTTTGCCCGGGACAGGCAACGTGACTATGGCTACACCTTC.

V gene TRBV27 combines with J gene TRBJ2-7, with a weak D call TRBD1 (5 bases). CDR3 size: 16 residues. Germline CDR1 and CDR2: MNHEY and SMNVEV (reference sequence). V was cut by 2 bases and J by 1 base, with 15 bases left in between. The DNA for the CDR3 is TGTGCCAGCAGTTTAACCCCAGGGATCCAATCCTACGAGCAGTACTTC. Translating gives CASSLTPGIQSYEQYF.

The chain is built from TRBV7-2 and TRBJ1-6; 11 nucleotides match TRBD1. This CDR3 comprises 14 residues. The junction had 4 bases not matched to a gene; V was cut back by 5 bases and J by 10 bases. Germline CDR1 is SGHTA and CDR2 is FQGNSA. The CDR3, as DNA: TGTGCCAGCAGCCGGACAGGGGGCTACTCACCCCTCCACTTT. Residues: CASSRTGGYSPLHF. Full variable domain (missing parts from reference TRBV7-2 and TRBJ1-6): GAGVSQSPSNKVTEKGKDVELRCDPISGHTALYWYRQSLGQGLEFLIYFQGNSAPDKSGLPSDRFSAERTGGSVSTLTIQRTQQEDSAVYLCASSRTGGYSPLHFGNGTRLTVT.

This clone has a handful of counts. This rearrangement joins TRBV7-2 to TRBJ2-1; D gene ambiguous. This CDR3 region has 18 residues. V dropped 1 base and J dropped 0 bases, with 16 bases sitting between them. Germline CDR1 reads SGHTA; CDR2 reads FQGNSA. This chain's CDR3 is CASSLELQAPYSYNEQFF. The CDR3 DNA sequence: TGTGCCAGCAGCTTAGAATTGCAGGCCCCTTACTCCTACAATGAGCAGTTCTTC.

Written as DNA, the CDR3 is TGTGCCAGCAGTGAAACCCTGTCGGGTGAAAAACTGTTTTTT. Residues: CASSETLSGEKLFF. The chain links TRBV2 to TRBJ1-4, with D unresolved. The CDR3 length is 14 residues. Trimming took 2 bases from V and 7 from J, leaving 11 bases between them. Germline CDR1 and CDR2: SNHLY and FYNNEI.

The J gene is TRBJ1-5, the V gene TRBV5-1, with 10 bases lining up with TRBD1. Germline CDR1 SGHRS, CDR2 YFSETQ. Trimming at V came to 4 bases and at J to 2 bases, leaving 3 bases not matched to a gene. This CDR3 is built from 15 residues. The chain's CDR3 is CASSEGQGGNQPQHF. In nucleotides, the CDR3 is TGCGCCAGCAGCGAAGGACAGGGGGGCAATCAGCCCCAGCATTTT. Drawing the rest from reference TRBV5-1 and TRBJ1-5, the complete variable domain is KAGVTQTPRYLIKTRGQQVTLSCSPISGHRSVSWYQQTPGQGLQFLFEYFSETQRNKGNFPGRFSGRQFSNSRSEMNVSTLELGDSALYLCASSEGQGGNQPQHFGDGTRLSIL.

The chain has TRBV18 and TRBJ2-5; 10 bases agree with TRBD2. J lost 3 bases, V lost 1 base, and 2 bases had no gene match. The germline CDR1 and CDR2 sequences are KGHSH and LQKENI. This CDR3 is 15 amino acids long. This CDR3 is CASSPRLAGEETQYF. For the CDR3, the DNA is TGTGCCAGCTCACCACGACTAGCGGGTGAAGAGACCCAGTACTTC.

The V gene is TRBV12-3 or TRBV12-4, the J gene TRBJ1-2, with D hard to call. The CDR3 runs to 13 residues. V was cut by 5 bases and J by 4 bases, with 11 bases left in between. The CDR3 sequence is CASSADGFYGYTF. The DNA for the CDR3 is TGTGCCAGCAGTGCAGATGGTTTCTATGGCTACACCTTC.

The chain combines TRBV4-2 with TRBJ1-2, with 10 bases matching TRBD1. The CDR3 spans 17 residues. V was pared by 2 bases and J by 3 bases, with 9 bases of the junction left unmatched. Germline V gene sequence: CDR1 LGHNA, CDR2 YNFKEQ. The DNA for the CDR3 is TGTGCCAGCAGCCAAAAGACAGGGGGCTTTGAAGACTATGGCTACACCTTC. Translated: CASSQKTGGFEDYGYTF.

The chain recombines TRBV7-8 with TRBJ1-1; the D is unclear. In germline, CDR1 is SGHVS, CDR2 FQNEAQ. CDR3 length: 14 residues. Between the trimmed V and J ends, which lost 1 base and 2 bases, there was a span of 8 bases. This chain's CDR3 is CASSLGPINTEAFF. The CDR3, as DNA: TGTGCCAGCAGCTTAGGGCCGATTAACACTGAAGCTTTCTTT.

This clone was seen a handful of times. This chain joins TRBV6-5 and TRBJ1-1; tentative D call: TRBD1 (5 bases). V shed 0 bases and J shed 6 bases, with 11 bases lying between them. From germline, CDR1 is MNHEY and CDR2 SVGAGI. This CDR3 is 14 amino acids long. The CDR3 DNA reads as TGTGCCAGCAGTTACTCGAGTAGGGGCGCTGAAGCTTTCTTT. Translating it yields CASSYSSRGAEAFF.

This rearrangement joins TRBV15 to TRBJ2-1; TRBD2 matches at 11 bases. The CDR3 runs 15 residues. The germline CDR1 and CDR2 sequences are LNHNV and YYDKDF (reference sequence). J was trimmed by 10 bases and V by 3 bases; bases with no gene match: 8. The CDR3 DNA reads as TGTGCCACCAGCAGCGTGACTAGCGGGACGTTGGAGCAGTTCTTC. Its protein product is CATSSVTSGTLEQFF.

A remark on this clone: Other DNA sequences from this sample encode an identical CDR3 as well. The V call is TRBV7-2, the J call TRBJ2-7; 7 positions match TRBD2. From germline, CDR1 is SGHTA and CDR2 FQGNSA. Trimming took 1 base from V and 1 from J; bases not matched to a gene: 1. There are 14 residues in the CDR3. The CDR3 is CASSLGGGSYEQYF. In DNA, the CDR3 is TGTGCCAGCAGCTTAGGCGGGGGTTCCTACGAGCAGTACTTC.

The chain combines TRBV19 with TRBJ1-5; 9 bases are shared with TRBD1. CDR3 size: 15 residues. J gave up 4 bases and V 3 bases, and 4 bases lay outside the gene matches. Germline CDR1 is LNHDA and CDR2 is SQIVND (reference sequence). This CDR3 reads CASSMRGQGNQPQHF. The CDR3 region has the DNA TGTGCCAGTAGTATGCGAGGACAGGGGAATCAGCCCCAGCATTTT.

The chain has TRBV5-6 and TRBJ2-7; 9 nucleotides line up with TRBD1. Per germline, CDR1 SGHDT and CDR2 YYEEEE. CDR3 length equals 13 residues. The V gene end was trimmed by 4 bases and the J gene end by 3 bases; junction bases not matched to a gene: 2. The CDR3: CASSPDRGYEQYF. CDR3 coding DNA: TGTGCCAGCAGCCCGGACAGGGGCTACGAGCAGTACTTC.

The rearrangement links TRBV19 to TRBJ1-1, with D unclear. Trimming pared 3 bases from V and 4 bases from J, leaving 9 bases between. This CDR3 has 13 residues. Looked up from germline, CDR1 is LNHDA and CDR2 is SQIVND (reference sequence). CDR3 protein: CASSIGRLTEAFF. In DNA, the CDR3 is TGTGCCAGTAGTATTGGCAGGCTCACTGAAGCTTTCTTT.

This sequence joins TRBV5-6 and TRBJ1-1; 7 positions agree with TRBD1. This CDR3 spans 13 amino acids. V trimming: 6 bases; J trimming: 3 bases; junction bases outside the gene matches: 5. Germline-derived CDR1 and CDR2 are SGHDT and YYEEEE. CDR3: CASTKTGDTEAFF. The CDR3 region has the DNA TGTGCCAGCACCAAAACAGGGGACACTGAAGCTTTCTTT.

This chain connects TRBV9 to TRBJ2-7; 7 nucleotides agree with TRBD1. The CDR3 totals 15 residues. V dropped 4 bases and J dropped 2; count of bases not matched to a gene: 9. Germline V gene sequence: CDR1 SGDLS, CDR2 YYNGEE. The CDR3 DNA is TGTGCCAGCAGCCCTCGGGACAGTGGAGCCTACGAGCAGTACTTC. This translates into CASSPRDSGAYEQYF.

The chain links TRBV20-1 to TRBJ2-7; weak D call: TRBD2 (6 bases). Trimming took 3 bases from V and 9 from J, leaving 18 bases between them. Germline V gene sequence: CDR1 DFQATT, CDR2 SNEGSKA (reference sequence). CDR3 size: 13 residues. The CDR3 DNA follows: TGCAGTGCTAGTCGCGAGAGACTCGGGGGGCAGTACTTC. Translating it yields CSASRERLGGQYF.

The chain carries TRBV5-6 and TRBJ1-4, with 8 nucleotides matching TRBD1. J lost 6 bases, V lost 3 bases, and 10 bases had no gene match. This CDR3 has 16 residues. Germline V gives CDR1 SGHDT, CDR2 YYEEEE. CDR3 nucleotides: TGTGCCAGCAGCTCATGGAACAGGGGGGATTATGAAAAACTGTTTTTT. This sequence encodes CASSSWNRGDYEKLFF.

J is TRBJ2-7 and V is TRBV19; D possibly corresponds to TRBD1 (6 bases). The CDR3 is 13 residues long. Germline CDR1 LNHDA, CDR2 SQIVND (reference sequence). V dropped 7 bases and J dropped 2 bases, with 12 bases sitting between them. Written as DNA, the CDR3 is TGTGCCAGTAAGGGAAGGGGGACCTACGAGCAGTACTTC. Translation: CASKGRGTYEQYF.

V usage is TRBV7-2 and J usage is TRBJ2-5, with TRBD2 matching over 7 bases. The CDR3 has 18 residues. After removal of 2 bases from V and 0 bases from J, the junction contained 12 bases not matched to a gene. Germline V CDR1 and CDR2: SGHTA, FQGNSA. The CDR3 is CASSLSPYMSGNQETQYF. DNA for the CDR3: TGTGCCAGCAGCTTAAGTCCCTATATGAGCGGGAACCAAGAGACCCAGTACTTC.

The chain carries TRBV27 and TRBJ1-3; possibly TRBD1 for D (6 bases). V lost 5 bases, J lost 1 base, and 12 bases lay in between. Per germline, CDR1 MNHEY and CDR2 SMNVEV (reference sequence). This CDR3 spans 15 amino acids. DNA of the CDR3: TGTGCCAGCAGTCCTACAGGGTGGTCTGGAAACACCATATATTTT. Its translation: CASSPTGWSGNTIYF.

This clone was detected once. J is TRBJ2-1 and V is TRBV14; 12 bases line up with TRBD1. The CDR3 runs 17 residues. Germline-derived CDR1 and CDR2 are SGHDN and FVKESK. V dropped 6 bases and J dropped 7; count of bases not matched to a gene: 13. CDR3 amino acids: CASSPDFGTGGSNEQFF. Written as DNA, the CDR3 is TGTGCCAGCAGTCCCGATTTTGGGACAGGGGGCTCGAATGAGCAGTTCTTC.

The CDR3 spells CASSPIRTGAGNTEAFF. The CDR3 region has the DNA TGTGCCAGCAGTCCTATCAGGACAGGGGCGGGGAACACTGAAGCTTTCTTT. The rearrangement uses TRBV27 and TRBJ1-1; 9 nucleotides agree with TRBD1. The CDR3 is made up of 17 amino acids. Germline lookup yields CDR1 MNHEY and CDR2 SMNVEV (reference sequence). Germline trimming cut 5 bases from V and 1 base from J; bases unmatched to any gene: 11.

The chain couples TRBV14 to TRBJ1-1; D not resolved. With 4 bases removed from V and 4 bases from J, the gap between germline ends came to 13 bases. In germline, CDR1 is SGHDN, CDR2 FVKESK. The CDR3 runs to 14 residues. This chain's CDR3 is CASSPSTWATEAFF. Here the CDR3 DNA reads TGTGCCAGCAGCCCCTCAACGTGGGCCACTGAAGCTTTCTTT.